This paragraph covers one T cell receptor beta chain sequence. The data were taken from a study of OX40 agonist ivuxolimab in advanced cancers. Study-level information: One hepatocellular carcinoma and two cutaneous melanoma patients partially responded.

Patients were ineligible given autoimmune disease history or systemic immunosuppression. Sequenced by immunoSEQ multiplex PCR; TCRdb stores in-frame clones only, minus some. The sample shows 35,000 to 55,000 clones, roughly nine tenths of them seen only once. The germline gives CDR1 SGHTA, CDR2 FQGTGA. Trimming pared 4 bases from V and 3 bases from J, leaving 19 bases between. CDR3 length equals 17 residues. Sequencing was performed on CD4+ or CD8+ T cells sorted from blood, taken in a trial of the OX40 agonist ivuxolimab. The sequence came from an adult with an advanced solid tumor such as melanoma, head and neck, liver or kidney cancer. The chain employs TRBV7-3 and TRBJ1-3; the D gene is possibly TRBD1 (6 bases). The CDR3 DNA reads TGTGCCAGCAGCTCTAGGGACACCTCTAGGAATGGAAACACCATATATTTT. Protein product: CASSSRDTSRNGNTIYF.